The clone carrying this TCR beta chain has a handful of counts. J lost 2 bases, V lost 1 base, and 2 bases had no gene match. CDR1 is SGHVS and CDR2 is FNYEAQ in the germline V gene. The CDR3 totals 15 residues. Clones were read by immunoSEQ multiplex PCR, and TCRdb kept only the in-frame ones, dropping some. The sample includes over 200,000 clones, about 83% seen only once; the top ten take 5.7%. The sample originates from a study of blood T cell repertoires in COVID-19. Study-level information: The samples span acute and convalescent COVID-19 from the United States, Italy and Spain. In each case, the material was cDNA or gDNA derived from T cells, B-cell-depleted T cells, or PBMCs.

The origin of this receptor is an elderly man with acute or convalescent COVID-19. This chain joins TRBV7-6 and TRBJ2-1; 7 bases fit TRBD2. The sample consisted of peripheral blood. DNA of the CDR3: TGTGCCAGCAGCTTAGGGGGACTAACCTACAATGAGCAGTTCTTC. It encodes CASSLGGLTYNEQFF.